This entry lists 21 T cell receptor beta chains sequenced from one sample in a study of CD8+CD57+ T cells in acquired aplastic anemia. In patients chosen for sequencing, flow cytometry had shown CD8+CD57+ cell expansion. Template material for TCR beta VDJ and CDR3 profiling consisted of genomic DNA. TCRdb reprocessed the reads via MiXCR and lists one record per CDR3 protein. This sample has 400,000 to 600,000 distinct CDR3 sequences, with roughly 34% found just once. Sequenced sample: sorted CD4+, CD8+, or CD8+CD57+ T cells (not recorded which) from PBMCs. These receptors all come from a human donor with aplastic anemia.

This clonotype was counted ten times or more. V gene TRBV2 combines with J gene TRBJ1-2; tentative D call: TRBD1 (5 bases). Germline V gene data show CDR1 as SNHLY and CDR2 as FYNNEI. This CDR3 region has 14 residues. V gave up 6 bases and J gave up 8 bases, with 19 bases separating them. CDR3 sequence (DNA): TGTGCCAGCAGCGAAACCTACAGGTCCGGGGGCTACACCTTC. This encodes CASSETYRSGGYTF.

The rearrangement links TRBV12-3 or TRBV12-4 to TRBJ1-2, with D possibly matching TRBD1 (5 bases). The V end lost 4 bases, the J end lost 5 bases, and 14 bases lay between the germline ends. The CDR3 loop spans 14 amino acids. The CDR3 coding sequence is TGTGCCAGCAGTTCCTATGGGGACGTATATGGCTACACCTTC. It yields the protein CASSSYGDVYGYTF.

The V gene is TRBV13, the J gene TRBJ1-1; D unclear. V was cut by 8 bases and J by 4 bases, with 29 bases left in between. The CDR3 has 18 residues. Germline V CDR1 and CDR2: PRHDT, FYEKMQ (reference sequence). The CDR3: CASRRNSRRVDEGTEAFF. CDR3 in DNA: TGTGCCAGCCGGCGGAACTCTAGGCGGGTTGATGAGGGCACTGAAGCTTTCTTT.

Comment on this clonotype: The CDR3 carries no conserved terminal phenylalanine or tryptophan, so it likely arises from a read error. The chain links TRBV6-2 or TRBV6-3 to TRBJ1-6, with a weak D call TRBD1 (5 bases). Between the trimmed V and J ends, which lost 0 bases and 8 bases, there was a span of 20 bases. There are 18 residues in the CDR3. Germline V gives CDR1 MNHEY, CDR2 SVGEGT. CDR3 DNA: TGTGCCAGCAGTTACTCTCGCCTGGGCGGGACCGATGATTCACCCCTCCACCTT. It translates to CASSYSRLGGTDDSPLHL.

For the CDR3, the DNA is TGTGCCAGCAGCGCCCGGGACACCATATATTTT. Translated, it gives CASSARDTIYF. The chain employs TRBV7-8 and TRBJ1-3; D ambiguous. From germline, CDR1 is SGHVS and CDR2 FQNEAQ. CDR3 length equals 11 residues. V lost 5 bases and J 8 bases, leaving 7 bases between the germline ends.

The V gene is TRBV4-2, the J gene TRBJ1-5; D gene unclear. Between the trimmed V and J ends, which lost 4 bases and 6 bases, there was a span of 22 bases. Germline values: CDR1 LGHNA, CDR2 YNFKEQ. The CDR3 extends over 17 amino acids. The CDR3, as DNA: TGTGCCAGCAGCCCCACCCCCCGAAGCTTGGTGGTTCAGCCCCAGCATTTT. Translated, it gives CASSPTPRSLVVQPQHF.

This clonotype was counted a few times. This chain links TRBV6-5 with TRBJ2-7; maybe TRBD1 (5 bases). The V gene's germline CDR1 is MNHEY and CDR2 SVGAGI. The length of the CDR3 is 13 residues. Between the trimmed V and J ends, which lost 0 bases and 6 bases, there was a span of 9 bases. Written as DNA, the CDR3 is TGTGCCAGCAGTTACTCGACAGAGCCCGAGCAGTACTTC. Protein sequence: CASSYSTEPEQYF.

This clonotype was seen only a few times. V usage is TRBV3-1 and J usage is TRBJ2-1; 13 bases align to TRBD2. This CDR3 has 18 amino acids. Per the germline V gene, CDR1 is LGHDT and CDR2 is YNNKEL (reference sequence). Trimming at V came to 4 bases and at J to 2 bases, leaving 8 bases not matched to a gene. The CDR3 nucleotides are TGTGCCAGCAGCCCACAGAGGACTAGCGGGAGCACCTACAATGAGCAGTTCTTC. It is translated as CASSPQRTSGSTYNEQFF.

The gene calls are TRBV2 and TRBJ2-5, with 11 nucleotides matching TRBD2. From germline, CDR1 is SNHLY and CDR2 FYNNEI. This CDR3 has 14 residues. With 6 bases clipped from V and 7 bases from J, the junction kept 7 bases outside the gene matches. The CDR3 loop is CASRWGTSGGTQYF. CDR3 sequence (DNA): TGTGCCAGCAGGTGGGGAACTAGCGGGGGGACCCAGTACTTC.

There are many counts of this clonotype. The genes are TRBV7-9 and TRBJ1-1, with D perhaps TRBD1 (5 bases). The V gene lost 2 bases and the J gene lost 6 bases, with 10 bases spanning the gap. This CDR3 comprises 13 residues. Germline lookup yields CDR1 SEHNR and CDR2 FQNEAQ (reference sequence). Here the CDR3 DNA reads TGTGCCAGCAGCTTACAGGGCACAGCTGAAGCTTTCTTT. Its protein is CASSLQGTAEAFF.

This clonotype appeared many times. V and J are TRBV14 and TRBJ2-5; no reliable D call. The CDR3 sequence is 12 residues long. V was cut by 0 bases and J by 5 bases, with 4 bases left in between. CDR1 is SGHDN and CDR2 is FVKESK in the germline V gene. The CDR3 is CASSQDWETQYF. CDR3 bases: TGTGCCAGCAGCCAAGATTGGGAGACCCAGTACTTC.

The chain couples TRBV5-6 to TRBJ2-3, with D perhaps matching TRBD1 or TRBD2 (7 bases each). The germline V gene encodes CDR1 SGHDT and CDR2 YYEEEE. CDR3 length: 16 residues. Trimming took off 0 bases at V and 3 bases at J, with 14 bases between the two ends. CDR3 DNA sequence: TGTGCCAGCAGCTTGGTCCAGGGGGGGTTTACAGATACGCAGTATTTT. Encoded protein: CASSLVQGGFTDTQYF.

Concerning this clonotype: A junction boundary mismatches the germline segment, possibly from a read error. The J gene is TRBJ2-7, the V gene TRBV15; TRBD2 matches 9 bases. CDR3 length equals 16 residues. In germline, CDR1 is LNHNV, CDR2 YYDKDF (reference sequence). The CDR3 DNA reads TGTGCCACCAGCAGAGAAAGGCGGGAGGGCCTCTACGAGCGGTACTTC. It yields the protein CATSRERREGLYERYF.

The genes are TRBV5-1 and TRBJ2-7, with TRBD1 matching over 7 bases. Per the germline V gene, CDR1 is SGHRS and CDR2 is YFSETQ. The V and J ends lost 3 bases and 5 bases, in that order; junction bases with no gene match: 8. The CDR3 has 14 residues. The DNA of the CDR3 is TGCGCCAGCAGCTCCGGGACAGTTCAAAACGAGCAGTACTTC. It specifies CASSSGTVQNEQYF. Full variable domain (rest looked up from reference TRBV5-1 and TRBJ2-7): KAGVTQTPRYLIKTRGQQVTLSCSPISGHRSVSWYQQTPGQGLQFLFEYFSETQRNKGNFPGRFSGRQFSNSRSEMNVSTLELGDSALYLCASSSGTVQNEQYFGPGTRLTVT.

The chain couples TRBV10-3 to TRBJ2-7, with TRBD2 matching over 14 bases. Germline V CDR1 and CDR2: ENHRY, SYGVKD. The CDR3 is 16 amino acids. Unmatched junction bases numbered 6, after V lost 6 bases and J lost 2 bases. This CDR3 reads CAIRRTSGRTTYEQYF. The CDR3 DNA reads TGTGCCATCAGGCGGACTAGCGGGAGGACCACCTACGAGCAGTACTTC.

The chain links TRBV6-1 to TRBJ1-1; 10 bases are a match to TRBD1. CDR3 length: 14 residues. The germline gives CDR1 MNHNS, CDR2 SASEGT. Unmatched junction bases numbered 7, after V lost 8 bases and J lost 4 bases. In DNA, the CDR3 is TGTGCCAGCGGACAGGGGGTAGCGGGCACTGAAGCTTTCTTT. As protein: CASGQGVAGTEAFF.

This clonotype was observed at least ten times. CDR3 nucleotide sequence: TGTGCCACCAGCAGAGAGGGGGTCGGCAGGGCGACAAACACCATATATTTT. It is translated as CATSREGVGRATNTIYF. The rearrangement uses TRBV15 and TRBJ1-3; D is possibly TRBD1 (5 bases). CDR3 length equals 17 residues. V lost 0 bases, J lost 6 bases, and 18 bases lay in between. Per the germline V gene, CDR1 is LNHNV and CDR2 is YYDKDF (reference sequence).

The rearrangement joins TRBV24-1 to TRBJ1-1, with D hard to call. The CDR3 runs to 14 residues. The V gene's germline CDR1 is KGHDR and CDR2 SFDVKD. V was clipped by 2 bases and J by 1 base, with 7 bases between them. CDR3 loop: CATSDSGKNTEAFF. The CDR3, as DNA: TGTGCCACCAGTGATTCTGGGAAGAACACTGAAGCTTTCTTT.

V gene TRBV2 combines with J gene TRBJ1-2; perhaps TRBD1 as D (5 bases). CDR1 is SNHLY, CDR2 FYNNEI, per germline. The CDR3 runs 12 residues. Trimming shortened V by 8 bases and J by 4 bases, and 11 bases separated the two germline ends. Here the CDR3 reads CASGDGTYGYTF. CDR3 DNA sequence: TGTGCCAGCGGGGACGGGACCTATGGCTACACCTTC.

This chain links TRBV11-2 with TRBJ1-6, with no clear D. Germline V gives CDR1 SGHAT, CDR2 FQNNGV. The length of the CDR3 is 15 residues. The V and J ends lost 1 base and 3 bases respectively, with 7 bases between them. CDR3 sequence (DNA): TGTGCCAGCAGCTTAGGGTCTTTCTATAATTCACCCCTCCACTTT. Protein sequence: CASSLGSFYNSPLHF. The full variable domain, in which reference TRBV11-2 and TRBJ1-6 provide the parts outside the CDR3, is EAGVAQSPRYKIIEKRQSVAFWCNPISGHATLYWYQQILGQGPKLLIQFQNNGVVDDSQLPKDRFSAERLKGVDSTLKIQPAKLEDSAVYLCASSLGSFYNSPLHFGNGTRLTVT.

This clonotype was recorded many times. The chain recombines TRBV7-9 with TRBJ2-3; 9 bases are a match to TRBD1. After removal of 6 bases from V and 2 bases from J, the junction contained 9 bases not matched to a gene. The V gene's germline CDR1 is SEHNR and CDR2 FQNEAQ (reference sequence). This CDR3 comprises 16 residues. The CDR3 coding sequence is TGTGCCAGCAGTTCTACGGGACAGGGACCCACAGATACGCAGTATTTT. As protein: CASSSTGQGPTDTQYF.